The rows below give T cell receptor beta chains drawn from one sample of a study of blood T cell repertoires in COVID-19. Assay used: immunoSEQ multiplex PCR; TCRdb lists only in-frame clones, some missing. Among 200,000 or so clones listed, approximately 86% were seen once. The sequencing sample was made of peripheral blood. The receptors here all came from a man aged 55 to 70 with COVID-19, enrolled during active disease. CDR3s include the opening cysteine and the closing phenylalanine or tryptophan. A D gene is named only where the DNA matches it firmly. Clone size is stated in some rows and not others, as once, few, many or a class when expanded.

D | J | size | V | DNA | CDR3
TRBD2 | TRBJ2-7 | - | TRBV28 | TGTGCCAGTGGGGTTGGCGGGAGTCGCTACGAGCAGTACTTC | CASGVGGSRYEQYF
- | TRBJ1-5 | - | TRBV19 | TGTGCCAGTAACCGCGCCGAGGGCAATCAGCCCCAGCATTTT | CASNRAEGNQPQHF
- | TRBJ1-2 | few | TRBV30 | TGTGCCTGGAGTGTCCGAGAATTACTCTCCTATGGCTACACCTTC | CAWSVRELLSYGYTF
TRBD2 | TRBJ2-5 | - | TRBV5-4 | TGTGCCAGCAGCGAAAGCGGGAGCCTTGAGACCCAGTACTTC | CASSESGSLETQYF
- | TRBJ2-1 | - | TRBV4-3 | TGCGCCAGCAGCCAAGGCCGCCTGGCGGGGCTCGGGGAGCAGTTCTTC | CASSQGRLAGLGEQFF
- | TRBJ2-5 | - | TRBV28 | TGTGCCAGCAGTCTCCCGGGGGAGGTTACATACTACGGCCAAGAGACCCAGTACTTC | CASSLPGEVTYYGQETQYF
TRBD1 | TRBJ2-5 | - | TRBV5-1 | TGCGCCAGCAGCCTTCAGACAGGGCTGGAGACCCAGTACTTC | CASSLQTGLETQYF
- | TRBJ1-1 | - | TRBV29-1 | TGCAGCGTTGGTTCGATACTCAACACTGAAGCTTTCTTT | CSVGSILNTEAFF
- | TRBJ2-6 | - | TRBV7-9 | TGTGCCAGCAGCGAAGCTCAGGGGTCTGGGGCCAACGTCCTGACTTTC | CASSEAQGSGANVLTF
- | TRBJ2-7 | - | TRBV27 | TGTGCCAGCAGTTTTCTACAGGGCTACGAGCAGTACTTC | CASSFLQGYEQYF
- | TRBJ2-3 | - | TRBV10-3 | TGTGCCATCAGTGAGCCGGGAACTCAGCAGTATTTT | CAISEPGTQQYF
- | TRBJ2-7 | - | TRBV18 | TGTGCCAGCTCATCAGCGGCGGGTGAGCAGTACTTC | CASSSAAGEQYF
- | TRBJ1-1 | - | TRBV5-1 | TGCGCCAGCAGACTGGACAGTATGAACACTGAAGCTTTCTTT | CASRLDSMNTEAFF
- | TRBJ1-1 | - | TRBV19 | TGTGCCAGTAGTCGACAGAACACTGAAGCTTTCTTT | CASSRQNTEAFF
- | TRBJ1-2 | - | TRBV4-1 | TGCGCCAGCAGGTCCGGGACTTACACTGGTGACTATGGCTACACCTTC | CASRSGTYTGDYGYTF
TRBD1 | TRBJ2-1 | - | TRBV7-2 | TGTGCCAGCAGCTTAGCGTCCCTCGGGACAGGGTTTTTCTACAATGAGCAGTTCTTC | CASSLASLGTGFFYNEQFF
- | TRBJ1-2 | - | TRBV7-9 | TGTGCCAGCAGCTTAGTGGGACAACGTAATGGCTACACCTTC | CASSLVGQRNGYTF
TRBD2 | TRBJ2-1 | - | TRBV7-3 | TGTGCCAGCAGCACATTAGCTAGCGGGAACTACAATGAGCAGTTCTTC | CASSTLASGNYNEQFF
TRBD1 | TRBJ1-2 | - | TRBV18 | TGTGCCAGCTCACCAGCCGGGACAGGGGGCTTTGGCTACACCTTC | CASSPAGTGGFGYTF
- | TRBJ1-3 | - | TRBV5-5 | TGTGCCAGCAGCTTGAGACTCAGCCCTGGAAACACCATATATTTT | CASSLRLSPGNTIYF
- | TRBJ1-1 | - | TRBV6-5 | TGTGCCAGCAGTTACTCGAATACTCTCGGGGAGGCTTTCTTT | CASSYSNTLGEAFF
- | TRBJ1-6 | - | TRBV11-2 | TGTGCCAGCAGCTTATTCCCAGGTCTGGCCTTAGTGTCACCCCTCCACTTT | CASSLFPGLALVSPLHF
TRBD2 | TRBJ2-3 | - | TRBV7-6 | TGTGCCAGCAGCCACCCGAGCGGTAGCGGGAGTCATTATACGCAGTATTTT | CASSHPSGSGSHYTQYF